The rows below give T cell receptor beta chains drawn from one sample of a study of blood T cell repertoires in COVID-19. Method: immunoSEQ multiplex PCR; TCRdb's copy keeps in-frame clones and lacks some. The table records about 220,000 clones, around 81% of them present only once. Specimen: peripheral blood. The receptors here all came from a woman in her 70s with acute or convalescent COVID-19. Each CDR3 is given with its conserved first and last residue. The D gene is left open where the match is weak. Clone size is shown for a subset of rows, as once, few, many or a class of expanded clone.

j_call	cdr3_length	clone_size	d_call	v_call	cdr3_nt	cdr3_aa
TRBJ2-3	13	-	-	TRBV4-3	TGCGCCAGCAGCCAAGCAGCGAGTGGTACGCAGTATTTT	CASSQAASGTQYF
TRBJ1-2	12	-	-	TRBV2	TGTGCCAGCAGTGAGGGACTCAATGGCTACACCTTC	CASSEGLNGYTF
TRBJ2-5	14	-	TRBD2	TRBV5-1	TGCGCCAGCAGCCCCGGAACAGCGGGGGAGACCCAGTACTTC	CASSPGTAGETQYF
TRBJ1-1	14	-	-	TRBV20-1	TGCAGTGCTAGTGACCAGTCCGGGTCGCTGGAAGCTTTCTTT	CSASDQSGSLEAFF
TRBJ1-2	12	few	-	TRBV6-5	TGTGCCAGCAGCCGGGACACATATGGCTACACCTTC	CASSRDTYGYTF
TRBJ1-5	17	-	-	TRBV24-1	TGTGCCACCAGTGACCCCTTATCTGACAGGTCCGGTCAGCCCCAGCATTTT	CATSDPLSDRSGQPQHF
TRBJ2-2	14	-	TRBD1	TRBV10-2	TGCGCCAGTAAGGGACAGGGGAACACCGGGGAGCTGTTTTTT	CASKGQGNTGELFF
TRBJ2-2	15	-	TRBD1	TRBV7-3	TGTGCCAGCAGCCGGGACAGGGGGGATACCGGGGAGCTGTTTTTT	CASSRDRGDTGELFF
TRBJ1-6	15	-	-	TRBV4-1	TGCGCCAGCAGCCAAGATTGGGACTGGAATTCACCCCTCCACTTT	CASSQDWDWNSPLHF
TRBJ2-7	12	-	-	TRBV10-1	TGCGCCAGCGGGGCAGGCCCCTACGAGCAGTACTTC	CASGAGPYEQYF
TRBJ2-2	13	-	-	TRBV5-1	TGCGCCAGCAGAGACAATATGGGCGGGGAGCTGTTTTTT	CASRDNMGGELFF
TRBJ2-6	15	-	-	TRBV11-2	TGTGCCAGCACCCTGGGGCACTCTGGGGCCAACGTCCTGACTTTC	CASTLGHSGANVLTF
TRBJ2-1	15	-	-	TRBV29-1	TGCAGCGGCGACAACCCAGCGGACCGGGCAAGGGAGCAGTTCTTC	CSGDNPADRAREQFF
TRBJ1-1	14	-	TRBD1	TRBV6-1	TGTGCCAGCAGTGAACCCCGGGACAGGGGTGAAGCTTTCTTT	CASSEPRDRGEAFF
TRBJ2-4	13	-	-	TRBV19	TGTGCCAGTAGTATAAGAATAGGGGCAGCTCAGTACTTC	CASSIRIGAAQYF
TRBJ1-6	15	-	TRBD1	TRBV2	TGTGCCAGCAGTCAACAGGGGTTTTCGAATTCACCCCTCCACTTT	CASSQQGFSNSPLHF
TRBJ2-7	12	-	-	TRBV14	TGTGCCAGCAGTCAAAACAGCTACGAGCAGTACTTC	CASSQNSYEQYF
TRBJ2-4	16	-	-	TRBV6-6	TGTGCCAGCAGGGACCCAGGGGATATAGCCAAAAACATTCAGTACTTC	CASRDPGDIAKNIQYF
TRBJ2-1	13	-	-	TRBV3-1/TRBV3-2	TGTGCCAGCAGCCTTGGCGGGGCTAATGAGCAGTTCTTC	CASSLGGANEQFF